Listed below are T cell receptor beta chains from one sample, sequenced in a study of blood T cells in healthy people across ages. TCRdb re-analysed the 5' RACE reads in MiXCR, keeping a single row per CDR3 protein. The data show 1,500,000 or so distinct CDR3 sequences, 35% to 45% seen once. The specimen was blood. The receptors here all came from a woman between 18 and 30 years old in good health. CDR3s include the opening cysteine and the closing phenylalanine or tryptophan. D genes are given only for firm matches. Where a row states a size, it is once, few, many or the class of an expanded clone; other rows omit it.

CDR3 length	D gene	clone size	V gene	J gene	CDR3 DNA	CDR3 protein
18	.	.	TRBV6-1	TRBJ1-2	TGTGCCAGCAGTGAAGCGCAGCCGCGAGGGGGAACCAACTATGGCTACACCTTC	CASSEAQPRGGTNYGYTF
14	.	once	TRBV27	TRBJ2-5	TGTGCCAGCAGTTTCCGAGGGGCGAACTACGTGCAGTACTTC	CASSFRGANYVQYF
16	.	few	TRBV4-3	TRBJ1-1	TGCGCCAGCAGCCAAGATCAAGGGTATGGGGAGACTGAAGCTTTCTTT	CASSQDQGYGETEAFF
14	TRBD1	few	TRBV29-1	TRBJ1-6	TGCAGCGTTGAGGGGGACAGCTATAATTCACCCCTCCACTTT	CSVEGDSYNSPLHF
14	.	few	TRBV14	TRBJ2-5	TGTGCCAGCAGCCAAGATTACCTCAGAGAGACCCAGTACTTC	CASSQDYLRETQYF
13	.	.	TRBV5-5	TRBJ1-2	TGTGCCAGCAGCCTCCCCGTGGATAATGGCTACACCTTC	CASSLPVDNGYTF
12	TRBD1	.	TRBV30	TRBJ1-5	TGTGCCTGGTTAGGGGGCAGTCAGCCCCAGCATTTT	CAWLGGSQPQHF
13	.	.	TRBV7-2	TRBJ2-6	TGTGCCAGTACAAAGTCTGGGGCCAACGTCCAGACTTTC	CASTKSGANVQTF
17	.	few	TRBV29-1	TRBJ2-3	TGCAGCGTTGAATGGGTTCAGGGGCCTTATCAAACAGATACGCAGTATTTT	CSVEWVQGPYQTDTQYF
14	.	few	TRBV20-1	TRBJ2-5	TGCAGTGCTAGAATAGCGCTCCCCCAAGAGACCCAGTACTTC	CSARIALPQETQYF
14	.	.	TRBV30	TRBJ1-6	TGTGCCTGGAGTGGGGCAGTCTATAATTCACCCCTCCACTTT	CAWSGAVYNSPLHF
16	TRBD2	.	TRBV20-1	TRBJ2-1	TGCAGTGCTAGAGATCCTGCGGGGGTGATTAACAATGAGCAGTTCTTC	CSARDPAGVINNEQFF
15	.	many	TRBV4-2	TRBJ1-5	TGTGCCAGCAGCCAAGAAAGGCCAGGCAATCAGCCCCAGCATTTT	CASSQERPGNQPQHF
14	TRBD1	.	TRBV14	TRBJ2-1	TGTGCCAGCAGCCAAGTCTTACAGGGGGCAAGACAGTTCTTC	CASSQVLQGARQFF
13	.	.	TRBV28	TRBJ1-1	TGTGCCAGCAGTTTATTGGGGGGGGGTGAAGCTTTCTTT	CASSLLGGGEAFF
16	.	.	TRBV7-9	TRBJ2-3	TGTGCCAGCAGCTTAGGGTCACTAGCTAGCACAGATACGCAGTATTTT	CASSLGSLASTDTQYF
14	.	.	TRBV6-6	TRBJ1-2	TGTGCCAGCAGTTACTCGATCCGGGACTATGGCTACACCTTC	CASSYSIRDYGYTF
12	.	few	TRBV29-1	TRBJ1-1	TGCAGCGTTGGAAACACGAACACTGAAGCTTTCTTT	CSVGNTNTEAFF